Listed here are 29 T cell receptor beta chains from one sample, sequenced in a study of graft-versus-host responses after intestinal transplantation. These receptors have no identified antigens. TCRdb keeps only in-frame clones here, not all; method: immunoSEQ multiplex PCR. The sample includes over 90,000 clones, roughly 90% of them seen just once. This specimen was unstimulated CD8+ T cells sorted from spleen or lymph node cells, taken before intestinal transplant. Receptor source: a human donor who received an intestinal transplant.

This chain links TRBV25-1 with TRBJ2-7, with 10 bases fitting TRBD1. This CDR3 contains 18 residues. Germline CDR1 reads MGHDK; CDR2 reads SYGVNS. The ends lost 1 base at V and 6 bases at J; junction bases unmatched: 15. CDR3 bases: TGTGCCAGCAGTGAATTCGTATACCGGGACAGGGGACCGGGCGAGCAGTACTTC. It encodes CASSEFVYRDRGPGEQYF.

The chain combines TRBV19 with TRBJ2-7; TRBD1 might be the D (5 bases). The CDR3 loop spans 16 amino acids. Trimming took off 6 bases at V and 0 bases at J, with 18 bases between the two ends. Germline V gives CDR1 LNHDA, CDR2 SQIVND (reference sequence). CDR3 bases: TGTGCCAGTAGCAGTTATCCGACAGTTCCCTCCTACGAGCAGTACTTC. Its translation: CASSSYPTVPSYEQYF. The entire variable domain, with the rest obtained from reference TRBV19 and TRBJ2-7, is as follows: DGGITQSPKYLFRKEGQNVTLSCEQNLNHDAMYWYRQDPGQGLRLIYYSQIVNDFQKGDIAEGYSVSREKKESFPLTVTSAQKNPTAFYLCASSSYPTVPSYEQYFGPGTRLTVT.

This rearrangement joins TRBV27 to TRBJ2-3; D gene uncertain. Germline CDR1 and CDR2: MNHEY and SMNVEV (reference sequence). The CDR3 extends over 13 amino acids. V lost 3 bases and J lost 4, with 8 bases in between. The CDR3 is CASSFPFADTQYF. The CDR3 DNA reads TGTGCCAGCAGTTTCCCCTTCGCAGATACGCAGTATTTT.

Written as DNA, the CDR3 is TGTGCCAGCAGCTTAGCTAGTGGGTTTGTCTTC. Amino acids: CASSLASGFVF. The chain recombines TRBV21-1 with TRBJ2-1; the table's D call, TRBD2, was not checked against the DNA. TRBV21-1 is reported as a pseudogene. This CDR3 region has 11 residues.

The rearrangement links TRBV7-8 to TRBJ1-4; the match to TRBD1 covers 9 bases. Looked up from germline, CDR1 is SGHVS and CDR2 is FQNEAQ. The CDR3 length is 15 residues. V shed 5 bases and J 8 bases; nucleotides not matched to a gene: 9. In DNA, the CDR3 is TGTGCCAGCAGCCCGGGGGGGGACAGGGAGGAAAAACTGTTTTTT. Translating it yields CASSPGGDREEKLFF.

The gene calls are TRBV28 and TRBJ2-7; 15 bases agree with TRBD2. Germline V CDR1 and CDR2: MDHEN, SYDVKM. This CDR3 is built from 14 residues. Trimming took 3 bases from V and 12 from J; bases not matched to a gene: 6. The CDR3 DNA sequence: TGTGCCAGCAGTTTCATGGGACTAGCGGGAGGTGTGTACTTC. It translates to CASSFMGLAGGVYF.

This clone occurred once. J is TRBJ2-3 and V is TRBV7-2; 10 bases line up with TRBD2. The junction had 9 bases not matched to a gene; V was cut back by 7 bases and J by 2 bases. Germline-derived CDR1 and CDR2 are SGHTA and FQGNSA. The CDR3 runs to 16 residues. CDR3 in amino acids: CASTFIAGGLTDTQYF. CDR3 nucleotides: TGTGCCAGCACCTTCATAGCGGGAGGACTCACAGATACGCAGTATTTT.

The chain is built from TRBV9 and TRBJ2-7; TRBD2 aligns across 12 bases. Germline CDR1 reads SGDLS; CDR2 reads YYNGEE. The CDR3 spans 15 residues. V trimming: 4 bases; J trimming: 2 bases; junction bases outside the gene matches: 4. DNA of the CDR3: TGTGCCAGCAGCCCACTAGCGGGGGGAACCTACGAGCAGTACTTC. This translates into CASSPLAGGTYEQYF.

The V gene is TRBV2, the J gene TRBJ1-2; 7 nucleotides agree with TRBD1. The CDR3 is 16 amino acids. Germline CDR1 is SNHLY and CDR2 is FYNNEI. After removal of 3 bases from V and 0 bases from J, the junction contained 7 bases not matched to a gene. The CDR3 DNA follows: TGTGCCAGCAGTGAGATAGGACAGGAAACTAACTATGGCTACACCTTC. Protein: CASSEIGQETNYGYTF.

This chain uses TRBV23-1 with TRBJ1-5, with 8 bases aligning to TRBD1. TRBV23-1 is labeled an ORF, and its function is uncertain. Unmatched junction bases numbered 16, after V lost 0 bases and J lost 0 bases. The CDR3 spans 21 residues. Written as DNA, the CDR3 is TGCGCCAGCAGTCAATCCCGGGTTGGTTTGGACAGGGTTTATAGCAATCAGCCCCAGCATTTT. The encoded protein is CASSQSRVGLDRVYSNQPQHF.

A few counts support this clone. The chain combines TRBV13 with TRBJ2-1; 9 bases line up with TRBD1. With 4 bases clipped from V and 4 bases from J, the junction kept 5 bases outside the gene matches. The CDR3 is 15 residues long. Germline CDR1 is PRHDT and CDR2 is FYEKMQ (reference sequence). CDR3 loop: CASSSDRGDYNEQFF. Here the CDR3 DNA reads TGTGCCAGCAGCTCGGACAGGGGAGATTACAATGAGCAGTTCTTC.

To note about this clone: Other DNA sequences within the sample encode an identical CDR3. The chain recombines TRBV6-5 with TRBJ1-1; 8 bases align to TRBD1. There are 13 residues in the CDR3. CDR1 MNHEY and CDR2 SVGAGI come from the germline V gene. V gave up 5 bases and J gave up 3 bases; unmatched junction bases: 2. CDR3 nucleotides: TGTGCCAGCAGTCCGACAGGGGACACTGAAGCTTTCTTT. Its protein product is CASSPTGDTEAFF.

This chain joins TRBV30 and TRBJ2-7, with 13 bases aligning to TRBD2. J gave up 3 bases and V 2 bases, and 10 bases lay outside the gene matches. The CDR3 extends over 17 amino acids. The germline gives CDR1 GTSNPN, CDR2 SVGIG (reference sequence). CDR3 residues: CAWSLPNGLAGVYEQYF. In DNA, the CDR3 is TGTGCCTGGAGTCTCCCAAACGGACTAGCGGGGGTCTACGAGCAGTACTTC.

The genes are TRBV7-9 and TRBJ1-6; possible D gene TRBD1, 6 bases. CDR3 length: 18 residues. Germline CDR1 is SEHNR and CDR2 is FQNEAQ (reference sequence). V lost 3 bases and J 7 bases, leaving 22 bases between the germline ends. The CDR3: CASSFNPGEGGWNSPLHF. CDR3 in DNA: TGTGCCAGCAGCTTTAACCCAGGGGAAGGGGGTTGGAATTCACCCCTCCACTTT. Filled out from reference TRBV7-9 and TRBJ1-6, the complete variable domain reads DTGVSQNPRHKITKRGQNVTFRCDPISEHNRLYWYRQTLGQGPEFLTYFQNEAQLEKSRLLSDRFSAERPKGSFSTLEIQRTEQGDSAMYLCASSFNPGEGGWNSPLHFGNGTRLTVT.

The chain employs TRBV4-3 and TRBJ2-3; no reliable D call. CDR1 is LGHNA and CDR2 is YSLEER in the germline V gene. The CDR3 runs to 15 residues. Deletions cut 0 bases from V and 9 bases from J, with 16 bases between. The CDR3 is CASSQDRSAFRTQYF. The CDR3 DNA sequence: TGCGCCAGCAGCCAAGATCGGTCAGCGTTCAGAACGCAGTATTTT.

The chain carries TRBV19 and TRBJ2-7; a weak D match, TRBD2 (5 bases). Germline V CDR1 and CDR2: LNHDA, SQIVND (reference sequence). CDR3 length equals 13 residues. The V end was cut by 6 bases, the J end by 4 bases, with 13 bases between. CDR3 DNA sequence: TGTGCCAGTAGCCAGGCGAGGGCATACGAGCAGTACTTC. Amino acid sequence: CASSQARAYEQYF. Complete variable domain (other parts from reference TRBV19 and TRBJ2-7): DGGITQSPKYLFRKEGQNVTLSCEQNLNHDAMYWYRQDPGQGLRLIYYSQIVNDFQKGDIAEGYSVSREKKESFPLTVTSAQKNPTAFYLCASSQARAYEQYFGPGTRLTVT.

This clone appeared once. The chain links TRBV7-9 to TRBJ2-7; 7 nucleotides agree with TRBD1. J lost 7 bases, V lost 5 bases, and 5 bases had no gene match. This CDR3 has 12 residues. Per the germline V gene, CDR1 is SEHNR and CDR2 is FQNEAQ (reference sequence). CDR3 in DNA: TGTGCCAGCAGCCGGGACAGCTCTGAGCAGTACTTC. Encoded protein: CASSRDSSEQYF.

The rearrangement uses TRBV2 and TRBJ2-1; no clear D gene. The CDR3 totals 14 residues. CDR1 SNHLY and CDR2 FYNNEI come from the germline V gene. V lost 8 bases and J lost 0, with 11 bases in between. The CDR3 nucleotides read TGTGCCAGCGGTGGTATTGTCTCCTACAATGAGCAGTTCTTC. Translated: CASGGIVSYNEQFF.

The gene calls are TRBV5-6 and TRBJ2-1; D gene unclear. V was shortened by 1 base and J by 7 bases, with 9 bases between the two germline ends. Germline V gene data show CDR1 as SGHDT and CDR2 as YYEEEE. The CDR3 covers 13 residues. Written as DNA, the CDR3 is TGTGCCAGCAGCTTGACGGGTGCAAATGAGCAGTTCTTC. This encodes CASSLTGANEQFF.

The chain joins TRBV29-1 to TRBJ1-1; no clear D gene. In germline, CDR1 is SQVTM, CDR2 ANQGSEA. V was cut by 2 bases and J by 5 bases, with 15 bases left in between. This CDR3 region has 14 residues. In DNA form, the CDR3 reads TGCAGCGTTGAACGGGGAGGGATCGGAACTGAAGCTTTCTTT. Its translation is CSVERGGIGTEAFF.

This chain links TRBV19 with TRBJ1-1; a possible D gene is TRBD1 (5 bases). Germline V gene lookup returns CDR1 LNHDA and CDR2 SQIVND (reference sequence). Trimming removed 6 bases at V and 3 bases at J, with 17 bases between. The CDR3 has 15 residues. The CDR3 region is CASSETRVYDTEAFF. The CDR3 region has the DNA TGTGCCAGTAGCGAAACCAGGGTTTACGACACTGAAGCTTTCTTT.

The gene calls are TRBV9 and TRBJ2-3, with 10 bases fitting TRBD2. Germline-derived CDR1 and CDR2 are SGDLS and YYNGEE. CDR3 size: 16 residues. V lost 0 bases, J lost 2 bases, and 3 bases stayed unmatched. CDR3 residues: CASSVGSGGYTDTQYF. In nucleotides, the CDR3 is TGTGCCAGCAGCGTAGGTAGCGGGGGGTACACAGATACGCAGTATTTT.

The V and J genes are TRBV2 and TRBJ2-1; D remains unclear. The V and J ends lost 0 bases and 7 bases respectively, with 10 bases between them. Germline V gives CDR1 SNHLY, CDR2 FYNNEI. The length of the CDR3 is 14 residues. CDR3 in DNA: TGTGCCAGCAGTGAAGCGCTGAAGCATAATGAGCAGTTCTTC. Protein sequence: CASSEALKHNEQFF.

The V gene is TRBV6-1, the J gene TRBJ2-7, with TRBD2 matching 9 bases. From germline, CDR1 is MNHNS and CDR2 SASEGT. Trimming took 2 bases from V and 2 from J; bases not matched to a gene: 4. This CDR3 is built from 15 residues. CDR3 in DNA: TGTGCCAGCAGTGAAACGGCGGGAGGGCCCTACGAGCAGTACTTC. This translates into CASSETAGGPYEQYF.

This chain uses TRBV4-3 with TRBJ1-2, with D possibly matching TRBD1 (6 bases). The CDR3 length is 16 residues. Germline CDR1 reads LGHNA; CDR2 reads YSLEER. Trimming shortened V by 0 bases and J by 4 bases, and 15 bases separated the two germline ends. This CDR3 reads CASSQDSGTWFYGYTF. The CDR3 coding sequence is TGCGCCAGCAGCCAAGATTCCGGGACATGGTTCTATGGCTACACCTTC.

V is TRBV29-1 and J is TRBJ2-3; TRBD2 might be the D (6 bases). The CDR3 has 14 amino acids. Between the trimmed V and J ends, which lost 0 bases and 4 bases, there was a span of 11 bases. Germline V gives CDR1 SQVTM, CDR2 ANQGSEA. Here the CDR3 DNA reads TGCAGCGTTGAAGACCCGAGGGAGGCAGATACGCAGTATTTT. Protein sequence: CSVEDPREADTQYF.

This chain links TRBV6-5 with TRBJ2-1, with 7 bases lining up with TRBD1. The CDR3 length is 13 residues. The germline gives CDR1 MNHEY, CDR2 SVGAGI. The J segment lost 10 bases and the V segment lost 2 bases, leaving 5 bases of the junction unmatched. In DNA form, the CDR3 reads TGTGCCAGCAGTTACGCCCTCAGGGGGGAGCAGTTCTTC. It specifies CASSYALRGEQFF.

This rearrangement joins TRBV10-2 to TRBJ2-1, with TRBD1 identical over 8 bases. V lost 4 bases and J lost 3; bases outside the gene matches: 8. This CDR3 comprises 16 residues. Looked up from germline, CDR1 is WSHSY and CDR2 is SAAADI. The CDR3 here is CASSGPGQDYYNEQFF. DNA for the CDR3: TGCGCCAGCAGTGGGCCGGGACAGGATTACTACAATGAGCAGTTCTTC.

The genes are TRBV6-1 and TRBJ2-7; 7 bases map to TRBD1. This CDR3 region has 15 residues. Germline V gene sequence: CDR1 MNHNS, CDR2 SASEGT. V lost 2 bases to trimming and J lost 3 bases; unmatched junction nucleotides: 7. For the CDR3, the DNA is TGTGCCAGCAGTGAATGGGGGACAGCAGGCTACGAGCAGTACTTC. Translated, it gives CASSEWGTAGYEQYF.